The 9 T cell receptor beta chains below come from one sample, sequenced in a study of T cell responses to AZD1222 COVID-19 vaccine. Profiling relied on immunoSEQ multiplex PCR, and the TCRdb table lists in-frame clones only, not all of them. The sample contains 150,000 to 200,000 clones, almost 95% of which appear only once. This material consisted of peripheral blood, taken on day 0 of AZD1222 vaccination. These TCRs come from an adult in good health.

The chain is built from TRBV18 and TRBJ1-5; the D is unclear. The length of the CDR3 is 14 residues. Trimming removed 2 bases at V and 4 bases at J, with 9 bases between. Germline V lookup: CDR1 KGHSH, CDR2 LQKENI. This CDR3 reads CASSPSTANQPQHF. The CDR3 bases are TGTGCCAGCTCACCATCCACAGCTAATCAGCCCCAGCATTTT.

The V call is TRBV28, the J call TRBJ2-1, with a weak D call TRBD2 (6 bases). Looked up from germline, CDR1 is MDHEN and CDR2 is SYDVKM. The CDR3 extends over 14 amino acids. Trimming stripped 8 bases from V and 6 bases from J, with 17 bases between. The CDR3: CASGGWRALNEQFF. CDR3 DNA sequence: TGTGCCAGCGGAGGGTGGAGGGCCCTCAATGAGCAGTTCTTC.

The chain combines TRBV5-1 with TRBJ1-1; D not resolved. Trimming cost V 1 base and J 0 bases, with 4 bases left between them. Germline loops: CDR1 SGHRS, CDR2 YFSETQ. This CDR3 has 13 residues. The CDR3 protein is CASSLTLNTEAFF. CDR3 DNA sequence: TGCGCCAGCAGCTTGACACTGAACACTGAAGCTTTCTTT.

The V call is TRBV9, the J call TRBJ2-5; TRBD2 agrees at 9 bases. The CDR3 covers 14 residues. V was clipped by 4 bases and J by 5 bases; unmatched bases: 6. The germline V gene encodes CDR1 SGDLS and CDR2 YYNGEE. The CDR3 loop reads CASSTQAGGETQYF. DNA for the CDR3: TGTGCCAGCAGCACTCAAGCGGGAGGCGAGACCCAGTACTTC.

This sequence joins TRBV12-3 or TRBV12-4 and TRBJ1-4; D perhaps matches TRBD1 (5 bases). The CDR3 totals 13 residues. With 2 bases removed from V and 7 bases from J, the gap between germline ends came to 8 bases. CDR3 nucleotides: TGTGCCAGCAGTTTACTGAGGGGTGAAAAACTGTTTTTT. Protein: CASSLLRGEKLFF.

The chain couples TRBV11-3 to TRBJ2-1; D perhaps matches TRBD2 (6 bases). The V gene's germline CDR1 is SGHNT and CDR2 YENEEA. This CDR3 is 13 amino acids long. Trimming pared 6 bases from V and 8 bases from J, leaving 14 bases between. CDR3 bases: TGTGCCAGCAGTGAAGACGGGGGATATGAGCAGTTCTTC. Protein product: CASSEDGGYEQFF.

This clone was detected a few times. The chain combines TRBV6-1 with TRBJ1-6; possible D gene TRBD1, 6 bases. Germline CDR1 MNHNS, CDR2 SASEGT. V was clipped by 3 bases and J by 7 bases, with 10 bases between them. The CDR3 consists of 14 residues. The DNA for the CDR3 is TGTGCCAGCAGTGACAGGGGCGCCAATTCACCCCTCCACTTT. It yields the protein CASSDRGANSPLHF.

The rearrangement joins TRBV7-2 to TRBJ2-7; D not certain. Trimming removed 5 bases from V and 2 bases from J, with 10 bases in between. There are 13 residues in the CDR3. Germline V gene sequence: CDR1 SGHTA, CDR2 FQGNSA. The CDR3 DNA is TGTGCCAGCAGCACACCCCCGACCTACGAGCAGTACTTC. Its translation is CASSTPPTYEQYF.

The V and J genes are TRBV27 and TRBJ2-5; 9 nucleotides agree with TRBD2. Germline CDR1 MNHEY, CDR2 SMNVEV (reference sequence). The CDR3 spans 17 residues. The V and J ends lost 2 bases and 5 bases, in that order; junction bases with no gene match: 12. DNA of the CDR3: TGTGCCAGCAGTTTAACGTCCCGGGCGGGAGGGTTTGAGACCCAGTACTTC. Its translation: CASSLTSRAGGFETQYF.